The clone carrying this T cell receptor beta chain was recorded a few times. As yet, its antigen is unknown. This CDR3 has 14 residues. V lost 6 bases and J lost 1, with 11 bases in between. Germline V gene data show CDR1 as SGHRS and CDR2 as YFSETQ. Recent acute infections and vaccinations were absent in the healthy HIV-negative adult donors. The study separated CD4+ cells into CD45RA+ naive and CD45RA-negative memory subsets. The sample is drawn from a study of shared clonotypes between healthy human individuals. Study findings and constraints: It was the few donors that limited the genetic and exposure-history diversity represented.

The repertoire was sequenced with immunoSEQ multiplex PCR; TCRdb's copy has only in-frame clones and lacks some. The sample has 230,000 or so clones, just over 65% seen once; the top ten hold over 8.5%. This chain uses TRBV5-1 with TRBJ2-1; possibly TRBD1 or TRBD2 for D (5 bases each). The clonotype comes from a man younger than 45 in good health. The sample consisted of memory CD4+ T cells sorted from blood. Noted subset: CD45RA-negative fraction. CDR3 loop: CASTPGQSYNEQFF. CDR3 DNA: TGCGCCAGCACCCCGGGGCAGTCCTACAATGAGCAGTTCTTC.